These T cell receptor beta chains were read from a single sample in a study of blood T cell repertoires in COVID-19. Sequencing used immunoSEQ multiplex PCR; TCRdb keeps in-frame clones, though not all of them. The sample comprises 140,000 to 150,000 clones, 85% to 90% of which are singletons, and roughly 2.9% rests with the top ten. The source material was peripheral blood. These receptors were obtained from a man aged 55 to 70 with active or convalescent COVID-19. Both conserved end residues are part of each CDR3. The order of the fields is clone size, V gene, J gene, D gene, CDR3 protein, CDR3 DNA. D genes are given only for firm matches. Clone sizes are given selectively: once, few, many, or a class where the clone is expanded.

NA,TRBV6-2/TRBV6-3,TRBJ2-2,TRBD1,CASSRGQGLTGELFF,TGTGCCAGCAGCCGAGGACAGGGTCTCACCGGGGAGCTGTTTTTT
NA,TRBV15,TRBJ2-1,NA,CATSRDREHYNEQFF,TGTGCCACCAGCAGAGATCGGGAACACTACAATGAGCAGTTCTTC
NA,TRBV5-1,TRBJ2-3,TRBD1,CASSSGQGAMDTQYF,TGCGCCAGCAGCTCCGGACAGGGGGCAATGGATACGCAGTATTTT
NA,TRBV4-2,TRBJ1-4,TRBD1,CASSQDGTGVEKLFF,TGTGCCAGCAGCCAAGACGGGACAGGGGTTGAAAAACTGTTTTTT
NA,TRBV29-1,TRBJ1-1,TRBD1,CSTFRDRANTEAFF,TGCAGCACGTTCCGGGACAGGGCGAACACTGAAGCTTTCTTT
NA,TRBV5-1,TRBJ2-3,TRBD1,CASSLGDRISTDTQYF,TGCGCCAGCAGCTTGGGGGACAGGATTAGCACAGATACGCAGTATTTT
NA,TRBV7-2,TRBJ2-3,TRBD1,CASSLGLDRVKDTQYF,TGTGCCAGCAGCTTAGGCTTGGACAGGGTGAAAGATACGCAGTATTTT
NA,TRBV4-2,TRBJ2-3,TRBD2,CASSQGGGFGDTQYF,TGTGCCAGCAGCCAAGGGGGAGGGTTTGGGGATACGCAGTATTTT
NA,TRBV7-3,TRBJ2-7,NA,CASSHRDSTYEQYF,TGTGCCAGCAGCCACCGGGACTCGACCTACGAGCAGTACTTC
NA,TRBV28,TRBJ2-7,TRBD2,CASRPSLSGSYEQYF,TGTGCCAGCAGACCATCCCTTAGCGGGAGTTACGAGCAGTACTTC
NA,TRBV5-6,TRBJ2-3,NA,CASSHDSTDTQYF,TGTGCCAGCAGCCATGACTCCACAGATACGCAGTATTTT
NA,TRBV7-9,TRBJ1-4,NA,CASSLAGTFNEKLFF,TGTGCCAGCAGCTTAGCCGGGACTTTTAATGAAAAACTGTTTTTT
NA,TRBV6-5,TRBJ1-3,NA,CASSSRGIGAGNTIYF,TGTGCCAGCAGTTCCCGGGGGATCGGGGCAGGAAACACCATATATTTT
NA,TRBV18,TRBJ1-6,NA,CASSEGTDSPLHF,TGTGCCAGCTCAGAGGGAACGGACTCACCCCTCCACTTT
NA,TRBV3-1/TRBV3-2,TRBJ2-5,NA,CASSQDPARKETQYF,TGTGCCAGCAGCCAAGATCCTGCCAGAAAAGAGACCCAGTACTTC
NA,TRBV7-8,TRBJ2-3,NA,CARAQGPEDTQYF,TGTGCCAGGGCCCAGGGTCCTGAAGATACGCAGTATTTT
NA,TRBV18,TRBJ2-3,TRBD2,CASSPPSGVADTQYF,TGTGCCAGCTCACCACCGAGCGGGGTCGCAGATACGCAGTATTTT
NA,TRBV6-6,TRBJ2-3,TRBD2,CASRPTSGASTDTQYF,TGTGCCAGCAGGCCCACTAGCGGGGCTAGCACAGATACGCAGTATTTT
NA,TRBV19,TRBJ2-1,NA,CATILRSGSSYNEQFF,TGTGCCACCATTCTAAGATCGGGGAGCTCCTACAATGAGCAGTTCTTC
NA,TRBV19,TRBJ2-1,NA,CASSHLRGAHYNEQFF,TGTGCCAGTAGCCACCTCCGGGGGGCACACTACAATGAGCAGTTCTTC
once,TRBV5-4,TRBJ1-2,TRBD1,CASSPDRASLIYGYTF,TGTGCCAGCAGCCCGGACAGGGCGTCCCTTATTTATGGCTACACCTTC
NA,TRBV9,TRBJ1-2,TRBD1,CASSVLGQGGGYTF,TGTGCCAGCAGCGTATTGGGACAGGGGGGAGGGTACACCTTC
NA,TRBV19,TRBJ2-7,TRBD1,CARGDRSYEQYF,TGTGCCAGGGGGGACAGGTCCTACGAGCAGTACTTC
NA,TRBV5-4,TRBJ2-7,TRBD1,CASSFVRDRGYEQYF,TGTGCCAGCAGCTTTGTACGGGACAGGGGCTACGAGCAGTACTTC
NA,TRBV9,TRBJ1-4,NA,CASSRGVATNEKLFF,TGTGCCAGCAGCCGGGGGGTTGCAACTAATGAAAAACTGTTTTTT
NA,TRBV7-2,TRBJ1-2,TRBD1,CASSLEGDRTVIYGYTF,TGTGCCAGCAGCTTAGAGGGGGACAGGACCGTTATCTATGGCTACACCTTC
NA,TRBV7-9,TRBJ2-1,TRBD1,CASNFPDRGEQFF,TGTGCCAGCAACTTCCCTGACAGGGGAGAACAGTTCTTC
NA,TRBV5-1,TRBJ1-1,TRBD1,CASKSGQEVNTEAFF,TGCGCCAGCAAGTCCGGACAGGAAGTGAACACTGAAGCTTTCTTT
NA,TRBV6-4,TRBJ2-1,NA,CASSVENGNEQFF,TGTGCCAGCAGTGTGGAGAACGGCAATGAGCAGTTCTTC
once,TRBV30,TRBJ1-6,NA,CALRAGSGSPLHF,TGTGCCTTACGTGCGGGGTCGGGGTCACCCCTCCACTTT
NA,TRBV4-3,TRBJ2-1,TRBD2,CASSQAPVAGTYNEQFF,TGCGCCAGCAGCCAAGCCCCGGTAGCGGGGACTTACAATGAGCAGTTCTTC
NA,TRBV5-6,TRBJ2-1,NA,CASSLQGRAYNEQFF,TGTGCCAGCAGCCTCCAAGGCAGGGCGTACAATGAGCAGTTCTTC
once,TRBV19,TRBJ1-2,TRBD1,CASSRLDRQGAYTF,TGTGCCAGTAGTAGACTCGATAGACAGGGTGCCTACACCTTC
NA,TRBV11-2,TRBJ2-1,NA,CASSLVSSYNEQFF,TGTGCCAGCAGCTTAGTTAGCTCGTACAATGAGCAGTTCTTC
NA,TRBV7-9,TRBJ2-6,TRBD1,CASSLSGGDLSGANVLTF,TGTGCCAGCAGCTTATCAGGGGGTGATCTCTCTGGGGCCAACGTCCTGACTTTC
NA,TRBV29-1,TRBJ2-3,NA,CSVSHGGTDTQYF,TGCAGCGTGAGTCACGGGGGCACAGATACGCAGTATTTT
NA,TRBV7-3,TRBJ2-3,TRBD2,CASRLREGSTDTQYF,TGTGCCAGCAGACTCAGGGAGGGGAGCACAGATACGCAGTATTTT
NA,TRBV9,TRBJ1-4,TRBD1,CASSAGGRNEKLFF,TGTGCCAGCAGCGCAGGGGGCAGGAATGAAAAACTGTTTTTT
NA,TRBV5-5,TRBJ2-3,TRBD2,CASSLSSGSPVGTDTQYF,TGTGCCAGCAGCTTGTCGAGCGGGAGCCCGGTTGGCACAGATACGCAGTATTTT
NA,TRBV11-2,TRBJ2-5,TRBD2,CASSHGSGAGETQYF,TGTGCCAGCAGCCATGGGAGCGGGGCGGGAGAGACCCAGTACTTC
NA,TRBV4-2,TRBJ2-5,TRBD2,CASSREGLAGRPGETQYF,TGTGCCAGCAGCCGGGAGGGACTAGCGGGGAGGCCAGGGGAGACCCAGTACTTC
NA,TRBV18,TRBJ2-2,NA,CASSPSQGGTGELFF,TGTGCCAGCTCACCGTCACAGGGAGGGACCGGGGAGCTGTTTTTT
NA,TRBV21-1,TRBJ1-6,NA,CASSKLQGQGSSYNSPLHF,TGTGCCAGCAGCAAACTTCAGGGACAGGGAAGCTCCTATAATTCACCCCTCCACTTT
once,TRBV5-1,TRBJ2-7,TRBD1,CASSPGQGIYEQYF,TGCGCCAGCAGCCCGGGACAGGGGATCTACGAGCAGTACTTC
NA,TRBV7-9,TRBJ2-1,TRBD1,CASSPGQGASNEQFF,TGTGCCAGCAGCCCGGGACAGGGCGCGTCCAATGAGCAGTTCTTC
NA,TRBV3-1/TRBV3-2,TRBJ1-6,NA,CASSQGGVALHF,TGTGCCAGCAGCCAAGGGGGGGTGGCCCTCCACTTT
NA,TRBV5-6,TRBJ1-5,NA,CASSFGRGNQPQHF,TGTGCCAGCAGCTTTGGCAGGGGCAATCAGCCCCAGCATTTT
NA,TRBV6-5,TRBJ2-1,NA,CASSSGDNEQFF,TGTGCCAGCAGTTCGGGGGACAATGAGCAGTTCTTC
NA,TRBV7-3,TRBJ1-1,NA,CASSLLVNTEAFF,TGTGCCAGCAGCTTACTCGTGAACACTGAAGCTTTCTTT
NA,TRBV28,TRBJ2-5,TRBD2,CASNGGGRGGETQYF,TGTGCCAGCAACGGCGGGGGGCGCGGGGGAGAGACCCAGTACTTC
NA,TRBV3-1/TRBV3-2,TRBJ1-1,NA,CASSHPGRGGNTEAFF,TGTGCCAGCAGCCACCCTGGACGGGGAGGGAACACTGAAGCTTTCTTT
NA,TRBV5-6,TRBJ2-7,TRBD1,CASSFGQVSSEQYF,TGTGCCAGCAGCTTTGGACAGGTTAGCAGCGAGCAGTACTTC
NA,TRBV27,TRBJ2-1,TRBD2,CASSLSPPGLAGGPRNEQFF,TGTGCCAGCAGTTTATCCCCGCCGGGACTAGCGGGAGGGCCTCGGAATGAGCAGTTCTTC